The 19 T cell receptor beta chains given below trace back to one sample, sequenced in a study of blood T cell repertoires in COVID-19. Method: immunoSEQ multiplex PCR; TCRdb's copy keeps in-frame clones and lacks some. Of approximately 120,000 clones listed, 80% to 90% are singletons. The sequencing input was peripheral blood. All receptors come from a human donor with acute or convalescent COVID-19. The donor label of this sample is uncertain.

The rearrangement joins TRBV3-1 (or the pseudogene TRBV3-2) to TRBJ1-2, with 11 bases that match TRBD1. V shed 4 bases, J shed 5 bases, and the junction held 6 bases outside the gene matches. In germline, CDR1 is LGHDT, CDR2 YNNKEL (reference sequence). CDR3 size: 15 residues. The CDR3 reads CASSPGTGGRYGYTF. For the CDR3, the DNA is TGTGCCAGCAGCCCCGGGACAGGGGGTCGATATGGCTACACCTTC.

The chain couples TRBV24-1 to TRBJ2-1; TRBD1 agrees at 10 bases. Germline V gene lookup returns CDR1 KGHDR and CDR2 SFDVKD. V trimming: 4 bases; J trimming: 3 bases; junction bases outside the gene matches: 8. This CDR3 contains 17 residues. The CDR3 nucleotides are TGTGCCACCAGTGAGTCCCCCGGGACAGGGGACTACAATGAGCAGTTCTTC. The encoded protein is CATSESPGTGDYNEQFF.

The chain recombines TRBV30 with TRBJ1-2; a weak D match, TRBD1 (6 bases). This CDR3 is 15 amino acids long. Germline V gene data show CDR1 as GTSNPN and CDR2 as SVGIG (reference sequence). V lost 5 bases and J 1 base, leaving 17 bases between the germline ends. The CDR3 loop reads CAWCKDRTLNYGYTF. In nucleotides, the CDR3 is TGTGCCTGGTGCAAGGACAGAACCCTTAACTATGGCTACACCTTC.

The V call is TRBV5-1, the J call TRBJ2-1, with 8 bases fitting TRBD2. V lost 4 bases to trimming and J lost 4 bases; unmatched junction nucleotides: 7. The CDR3 runs 15 residues. Per germline, CDR1 SGHRS and CDR2 YFSETQ. In DNA form, the CDR3 reads TGCGCCAGCAGCCCGCGGACTAGCACATACAATGAGCAGTTCTTC. Its translation is CASSPRTSTYNEQFF.

The CDR3 region is CASSDPFGDSPLHF. CDR3 coding DNA: TGCGCCAGCTCAGATCCGTTCGGGGATTCACCCCTCCACTTT. The J gene is TRBJ1-6, the V gene TRBV10-2; D is ambiguous. The CDR3 is 14 amino acids. Germline V gene lookup returns CDR1 WSHSY and CDR2 SAAADI. V dropped 8 bases and J dropped 8 bases, with 16 bases sitting between them.

V is TRBV20-1 and J is TRBJ2-3, with D possibly being TRBD2 (7 bases). The germline V gene has CDR1 DFQATT and CDR2 SNEGSKA (reference sequence). V was pared by 3 bases and J by 0 bases, with 10 bases between. The CDR3 consists of 14 residues. CDR3 sequence: CSASWGGSTDTQYF. Here the CDR3 DNA reads TGCAGTGCTAGTTGGGGGGGCAGCACAGATACGCAGTATTTT.

The V and J genes are TRBV28 and TRBJ2-7; 9 nucleotides match TRBD1. The CDR3 is 15 amino acids. CDR1 is MDHEN, CDR2 SYDVKM, per germline. V was pared by 6 bases and J by 4 bases, with 10 bases of the junction left unmatched. The CDR3 DNA reads as TGTGCCAGCAGCCCCTCCGGGACAGGGATATACGAGCAGTACTTC. Its protein product is CASSPSGTGIYEQYF.

The chain recombines TRBV3-1 (or the pseudogene TRBV3-2) with TRBJ2-6; 10 positions match TRBD1. V gave up 1 base and J gave up 8 bases; unmatched junction bases: 2. CDR1 LGHDT and CDR2 YNNKEL come from the germline V gene (reference sequence). This CDR3 comprises 15 residues. The CDR3 loop reads CASSQGTGGSNVLTF. Written as DNA, the CDR3 is TGTGCCAGCAGCCAAGGGACAGGGGGTTCCAACGTCCTGACTTTC.

This chain joins TRBV6-5 and TRBJ1-2; TRBD1 might be the D (6 bases). V was cut by 6 bases and J by 3 bases, with 8 bases left in between. CDR3 length: 12 amino acids. Germline V gene sequence: CDR1 MNHEY, CDR2 SVGAGI. Here the CDR3 reads CASSWTDYGYTF. The CDR3 DNA follows: TGTGCCAGCAGCTGGACAGACTATGGCTACACCTTC.

About this clone itself: It is unclear where the CDR3 begins or ends on the DNA, so no DNA is shown, and the CDR3 is as TCRdb lists it. The chain couples TRBV19 to TRBJ2-6; the table assigns TRBD2, which was not confirmed against the DNA. Germline lookup yields CDR1 LNHDA and CDR2 SQIVND (reference sequence). Including both end residues, the CDR3 is 15 amino acids long. CDR3 amino acids: CASTSGAAGANVLTF.

As regards this clone: This CDR3 is also generated by other DNA sequences in the sample. The chain joins TRBV18 to TRBJ1-1; 10 bases agree with TRBD1. CDR3 size: 13 residues. The ends lost 4 bases at V and 5 bases at J; junction bases unmatched: 1. In germline, CDR1 is KGHSH, CDR2 LQKENI. CDR3 nucleotide sequence: TGTGCCAGCTCACGGACAGGGGGGACTGAAGCTTTCTTT. Its translation: CASSRTGGTEAFF. The variable domain in full, with the rest retrieved from reference TRBV18 and TRBJ1-1, is NAGVMQNPRHLVRRRGQEARLRCSPMKGHSHVYWYRQLPEEGLKFMVYLQKENIIDESGMPKERFSAEFPKEGPSILRIQQVVRGDSAAYFCASSRTGGTEAFFGQGTRLTVV.

The rearrangement uses TRBV5-1 and TRBJ2-4; 7 bases are shared with TRBD1. The germline gives CDR1 SGHRS, CDR2 YFSETQ. V dropped 3 bases and J dropped 8; count of bases not matched to a gene: 17. This CDR3 comprises 17 residues. The CDR3 DNA sequence: TGCGCCAGCAGCTCCCGCCCTAAGACAGGGAGTGGTCACATTCAGTACTTC. It translates to CASSSRPKTGSGHIQYF.

This chain joins TRBV12-5 and TRBJ2-3, with 9 bases matching TRBD1. The V segment lost 5 bases and the J segment 3 bases; nucleotides outside the gene matches: 12. This CDR3 spans 17 amino acids. Germline CDR1 is LGHNT and CDR2 is FRNRAP. In DNA, the CDR3 is TGTGCTAGTGGTGAAACCGGGACAGGGTGGAGAACAGATACGCAGTATTTT. Amino acid sequence: CASGETGTGWRTDTQYF.

The chain has TRBV10-3 and TRBJ2-3; the D gene is possibly TRBD2 (6 bases). Germline V CDR1 and CDR2: ENHRY, SYGVKD. This CDR3 is 15 amino acids long. Trimming removed 10 bases at V and 5 bases at J, with 22 bases between. CDR3 nucleotide sequence: TGTGCCACCCGCCTTGGACTAAATCCTGGAGATACGCAGTATTTT. It codes for CATRLGLNPGDTQYF.

The chain recombines TRBV2 with TRBJ2-4; the match to TRBD1 covers 9 bases. V shed 7 bases and J 1 base; nucleotides not matched to a gene: 14. The CDR3 has 18 amino acids. Germline CDR1 is SNHLY and CDR2 is FYNNEI. CDR3: CASTPGQGRHSAKNIQYF. For the CDR3, the DNA is TGTGCCAGCACCCCGGGACAGGGTAGGCACTCCGCCAAAAACATTCAGTACTTC.

This clone was seen just once. The chain has TRBV4-2 and TRBJ1-4; D not certain. V lost 1 base and J 5 bases, leaving 11 bases between the germline ends. Germline CDR1 is LGHNA and CDR2 is YNFKEQ. The CDR3 totals 15 residues. CDR3 nucleotide sequence: TGTGCCAGCAGCCAAGCTCACTCTCAAAATGAAAAACTGTTTTTT. This gives the protein CASSQAHSQNEKLFF.

The V gene is TRBV6-1, the J gene TRBJ2-1; D unclear. Trimming removed 2 bases at V and 8 bases at J, with 10 bases between. Germline loops: CDR1 MNHNS, CDR2 SASEGT. The CDR3 extends over 13 amino acids. The CDR3 here is CASSERWAHEQFF. The CDR3 DNA follows: TGTGCCAGCAGTGAAAGGTGGGCGCATGAGCAGTTCTTC.

This chain joins TRBV5-1 and TRBJ2-7; TRBD2 matches at 7 bases. CDR1 is SGHRS and CDR2 is YFSETQ in the germline V gene. This CDR3 region has 14 residues. V gave up 4 bases and J gave up 0 bases; unmatched junction bases: 4. The DNA for the CDR3 is TGCGCCAGCAGCGGTGGGAGGGACTCCTACGAGCAGTACTTC. Encoded protein: CASSGGRDSYEQYF.

The V and J genes are TRBV18 and TRBJ1-5, with D unresolved. Trimming took off 5 bases at V and 3 bases at J, with 14 bases between the two ends. The length of the CDR3 is 15 residues. The germline CDR1 and CDR2 sequences are KGHSH and LQKENI. The CDR3 loop reads CASSSVNSYNQPQHF. CDR3 in DNA: TGTGCCAGCTCATCGGTCAACAGTTACAATCAGCCCCAGCATTTT.